One and the same sample provided the 8 T cell receptor beta chains below, sequenced in a study of technical replicates of blood from a handful of donors. This table comes from immunoSEQ multiplex PCR, and its TCRdb copy is limited to in-frame clones, with some not included. The sample contains more than 55,000 clones, 92% of which appear only once. Sequences were obtained from T cells isolated from PBMCs. The receptors stem from a human donor in good health.

CDR3: CASSPWTGPNTEAFF. The CDR3 DNA reads TGCGCCAGCAGCCCCTGGACAGGGCCGAACACTGAAGCTTTCTTT. The chain has TRBV5-1 and TRBJ1-1; 8 bases match TRBD1. Trimming took 4 bases from V and 1 from J; bases not matched to a gene: 6. The CDR3 length is 15 residues. The germline CDR1 and CDR2 sequences are SGHRS and YFSETQ.

The CDR3 loop is CASSSRGVYGRDEQFF. CDR3 bases: TGTGCCAGCAGCTCCCGTGGCGTCTACGGGAGGGATGAGCAGTTCTTC. The chain is built from TRBV5-4 and TRBJ2-1; TRBD2 matches at 8 bases. Germline assignment: CDR1 SGHNT and CDR2 YYREEE (reference sequence). V lost 3 bases, J lost 8 bases, and 13 bases stayed unmatched. The CDR3 loop spans 16 amino acids.

The rearrangement uses TRBV5-6 and TRBJ2-3, with D perhaps TRBD2 (5 bases). Looked up from germline, CDR1 is SGHDT and CDR2 is YYEEEE. V lost 0 bases and J lost 5, with 13 bases in between. The CDR3 loop spans 15 amino acids. The CDR3 spells CASSLGAGRIDTQYF. CDR3 nucleotide sequence: TGTGCCAGCAGCTTGGGCGCGGGTAGGATAGATACGCAGTATTTT. Variable domain in full (rest from reference TRBV5-6 and TRBJ2-3): DAGVTQSPTHLIKTRGQQVTLRCSPKSGHDTVSWYQQALGQGPQFIFQYYEEEERQRGNFPDRFSGHQFPNYSSELNVNALLLGDSALYLCASSLGAGRIDTQYFGPGTRLTVL.

The V and J genes are TRBV7-9 and TRBJ1-4, with 8 bases identical to TRBD1. The ends lost 5 bases at V and 11 bases at J; junction bases unmatched: 10. The CDR3 has 14 residues. Germline lookup yields CDR1 SEHNR and CDR2 FQNEAQ (reference sequence). The CDR3 DNA is TGTGCCAGCAGCGATGACAGGGGCCCGCGGAAACTGTTTTTT. It codes for CASSDDRGPRKLFF.

CDR3 amino acids: CASRLATGQGASSGNTIYF. In DNA, the CDR3 is TGTGCAAGTCGCTTAGCGACGGGACAGGGGGCTAGCTCTGGAAACACCATATATTTT. The rearrangement links TRBV12-2 to TRBJ1-3; the D call in the table, TRBD1, was not verified against the DNA. TRBV12-2 has pseudogene status. The CDR3 sequence is 19 residues long.

The chain joins TRBV12-5 to TRBJ1-2, with 10 bases identical to TRBD1. CDR1 LGHNT and CDR2 FRNRAP come from the germline V gene. The CDR3 has 14 amino acids. The ends lost 1 base at V and 7 bases at J; junction bases unmatched: 3. Written as DNA, the CDR3 is TGTGCTAGTGGTTTGGGACAGGGGGCGGGTGGCTACACCTTC. This encodes CASGLGQGAGGYTF.

The chain employs TRBV5-8 and TRBJ1-4; D unresolved. CDR1 is SGHTS, CDR2 YDEGEE, per germline. Trimming took off 3 bases at V and 0 bases at J, with 6 bases between the two ends. The CDR3 consists of 14 residues. CDR3 in amino acids: CASSWTATNEKLFF. For the CDR3, the DNA is TGTGCCAGCAGCTGGACTGCAACTAATGAAAAACTGTTTTTT.

A few counts support this clone. The chain links TRBV30 to TRBJ2-3, with 11 bases identical to TRBD2. CDR1 is GTSNPN, CDR2 SVGIG, per germline (reference sequence). V gave up 4 bases and J gave up 0 bases; unmatched junction bases: 12. This CDR3 is 18 amino acids long. CDR3 residues: CAWNPTSGSFFSTDTQYF. CDR3 sequence (DNA): TGTGCCTGGAACCCTACTAGCGGGAGTTTCTTTAGCACAGATACGCAGTATTTT.